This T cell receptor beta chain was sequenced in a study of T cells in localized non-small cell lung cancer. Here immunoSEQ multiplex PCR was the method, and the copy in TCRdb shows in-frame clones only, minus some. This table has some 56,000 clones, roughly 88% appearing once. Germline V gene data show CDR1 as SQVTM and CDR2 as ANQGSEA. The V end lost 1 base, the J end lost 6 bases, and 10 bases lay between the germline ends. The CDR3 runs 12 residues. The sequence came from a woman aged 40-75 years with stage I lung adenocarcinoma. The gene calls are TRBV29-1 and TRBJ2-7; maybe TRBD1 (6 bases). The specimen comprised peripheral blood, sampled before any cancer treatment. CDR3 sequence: CSVEAGALEQYF. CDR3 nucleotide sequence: TGCAGCGTTGAAGCAGGGGCGCTCGAGCAGTACTTC.